This TCR beta chain was identified in a study of technical replicates of blood from four donors. Germline V gene data show CDR1 as ENHRY and CDR2 as SYGVKD. The CDR3 length is 13 residues. The V segment lost 6 bases and the J segment 8 bases; nucleotides outside the gene matches: 3. Only in-frame clones appear in the TCRdb table, and some are missing; sequencing was by immunoSEQ multiplex PCR. The sample lists approximately 95,000 clones; 85% to 95% were seen once. The source of this sequence is a human donor in good health. Sample: T cells isolated from PBMCs. This chain joins TRBV10-3 and TRBJ2-1, with TRBD1 matching over 11 bases. CDR3 DNA sequence: TGTGCCATCAGCCGGGACAGGGGGTATGAGCAGTTCTTC. This gives the protein CAISRDRGYEQFF.